Described below is a single TCR beta chain sequence and its context. The sample is drawn from a study of cytomegalovirus exposure and HLA in healthy donors. The germline V gene has CDR1 LNHDA and CDR2 SQIVND (reference sequence). Trimming cost V 7 bases and J 9 bases, with 19 bases left between them. The length of the CDR3 is 14 residues. PCR amplification relied on 60 Vbeta primers (plus 13 Jbeta primers). Libraries were prepared by immunoSEQ multiplex PCR; TCRdb keeps only in-frame clonotypes and omits some of them. The table includes fewer than 120,000 clones, 60% to 85% detected once. The specimen was PBMCs. This sequence originates from a woman aged 55 to 70 in good health and CMV-seropositive. This chain uses TRBV19 with TRBJ2-1, with D unclear. For the CDR3, the DNA is TGTGCCAGTATTGCCCCCCGTGGTAGCAGTGAGCAGTTCTTC. Its translation is CASIAPRGSSEQFF.